This T cell receptor (beta chain) was identified during a study of cytomegalovirus exposure and HLA in healthy donors. Using immunoSEQ multiplex PCR, the repertoire was profiled, and TCRdb retains in-frame clones only, with some absent. The sample consists of 71,000 or so clones, approximately 93% of them appearing once. The CDR3 spans 14 residues. Germline V CDR1 and CDR2: MGHDK, SYGVNS. Deletions cut 0 bases from V and 8 bases from J, with 13 bases between. Of note for this clone: Its antigen is still unknown.

Study conclusions and caveats: There were 160 or so TCR beta chains listed as cytomegalovirus-associated. In vitro experiments confirmed that a few CMV-associated chains were specific for CMV antigens.

The source of this sequence is a man between 18 and 35 years old in good health and CMV-seropositive. The chain uses TRBV25-1 and TRBJ1-2; D is ambiguous. Sequencing was done on a sample of PBMCs. This CDR3 reads CASSEYPGSGGYTF. The CDR3 bases are TGTGCCAGCAGTGAATATCCGGGGTCGGGGGGCTACACCTTC.